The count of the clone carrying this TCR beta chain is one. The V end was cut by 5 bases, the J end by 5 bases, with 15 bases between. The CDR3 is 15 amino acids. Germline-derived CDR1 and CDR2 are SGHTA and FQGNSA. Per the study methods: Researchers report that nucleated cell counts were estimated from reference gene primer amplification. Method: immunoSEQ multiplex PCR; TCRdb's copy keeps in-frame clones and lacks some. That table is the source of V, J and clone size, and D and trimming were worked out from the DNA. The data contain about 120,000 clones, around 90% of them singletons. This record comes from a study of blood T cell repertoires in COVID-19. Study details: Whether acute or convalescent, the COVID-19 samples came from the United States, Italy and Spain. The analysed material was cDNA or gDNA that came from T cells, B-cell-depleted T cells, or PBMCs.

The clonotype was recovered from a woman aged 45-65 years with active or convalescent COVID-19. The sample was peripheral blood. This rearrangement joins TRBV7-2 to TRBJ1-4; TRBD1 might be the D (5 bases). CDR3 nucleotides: TGTGCCAGCAGCCAACTGGGACGGGGGAATGAAAAACTGTTTTTT. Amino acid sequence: CASSQLGRGNEKLFF.